The rows below give T cell receptor beta chains drawn from one sample of a study of shared clonotypes between healthy human individuals. The assay was immunoSEQ multiplex PCR, and TCRdb's table has in-frame clones only and misses some. The sample carries under 350,000 clones, around 86% recorded once. Input material: memory CD8+ T cells sorted from blood. The receptors stem from a man aged 18-30 years in good health. The CDR3 runs from the conserved cysteine through the conserved F or W. A D gene is named only where the DNA matches it firmly. Size is stated for part of the rows, as once, few or many counts, or as a class when the clone is expanded.

j_call: TRBJ2-6; v_call: TRBV18; d_call: TRBD2; clone_size: -; cdr3_aa: CASSPYRAGDSGANVLTF; cdr3_nt: TGTGCCAGCTCACCCTACCGGGCGGGGGACTCTGGGGCCAACGTCCTGACTTTC
j_call: TRBJ2-7; v_call: TRBV2; d_call: -; clone_size: -; cdr3_aa: CASKEYGLSLEQYF; cdr3_nt: TGTGCCAGCAAGGAATACGGACTCTCACTCGAGCAGTACTTC
j_call: TRBJ2-5; v_call: TRBV30; d_call: -; clone_size: -; cdr3_aa: CAWGLGAVETQYF; cdr3_nt: TGTGCCTGGGGACTGGGGGCGGTGGAGACCCAGTACTTC
j_call: TRBJ1-5; v_call: TRBV4-1; d_call: -; clone_size: -; cdr3_aa: CASSQVVGGNQPQHF; cdr3_nt: TGCGCCAGCAGCCAAGTTGTGGGGGGGAATCAGCCCCAGCATTTT
j_call: TRBJ2-1; v_call: TRBV4-1; d_call: -; clone_size: -; cdr3_aa: CASSQDREQFF; cdr3_nt: TGCGCCAGCAGCCAAGACCGGGAGCAGTTCTTC
j_call: TRBJ2-3; v_call: TRBV10-1; d_call: -; clone_size: -; cdr3_aa: CASSESTDTQYF; cdr3_nt: TGCGCCAGCAGTGAATCCACAGATACGCAGTATTTT
j_call: TRBJ2-7; v_call: TRBV6-5; d_call: -; clone_size: -; cdr3_aa: CASSYGTAAGEQYF; cdr3_nt: TGTGCCAGCAGTTACGGGACAGCGGCGGGGGAGCAGTACTTC
j_call: TRBJ2-5; v_call: TRBV2; d_call: TRBD2; clone_size: -; cdr3_aa: CASSEAWREGQETQYF; cdr3_nt: TGTGCCAGCAGTGAAGCTTGGCGGGAGGGCCAAGAGACCCAGTACTTC
j_call: TRBJ1-1; v_call: TRBV7-6; d_call: -; clone_size: few; cdr3_aa: CASSLKPPWDNGEAFF; cdr3_nt: TGTGCCAGCAGCTTAAAACCCCCATGGGATAACGGTGAAGCTTTCTTT
j_call: TRBJ1-1; v_call: TRBV12-5; d_call: -; clone_size: -; cdr3_aa: CASGLGFIAEAFF; cdr3_nt: TGTGCTAGTGGTTTGGGGTTCATTGCTGAAGCTTTCTTT
j_call: TRBJ1-1; v_call: TRBV27; d_call: -; clone_size: -; cdr3_aa: CASSPVTGSMNTEAFF; cdr3_nt: TGTGCCAGCAGTCCCGTCACAGGGTCGATGAACACTGAAGCTTTCTTT
j_call: TRBJ2-7; v_call: TRBV10-3; d_call: -; clone_size: -; cdr3_aa: CAINVDGSYEQYF; cdr3_nt: TGTGCCATCAACGTGGACGGTTCCTACGAGCAGTACTTC
j_call: TRBJ2-3; v_call: TRBV20-1; d_call: -; clone_size: -; cdr3_aa: CSARDRGTQYF; cdr3_nt: TGCAGTGCTAGAGATCGGGGTACGCAGTATTTT
j_call: TRBJ2-3; v_call: TRBV18; d_call: -; clone_size: -; cdr3_aa: CASSPTGWTDTQYF; cdr3_nt: TGTGCCAGCTCACCAACGGGGTGGACAGATACGCAGTATTTT
j_call: TRBJ2-3; v_call: TRBV5-6; d_call: TRBD2; clone_size: -; cdr3_aa: CASSWALAGGGDTQYF; cdr3_nt: TGTGCCAGCAGTTGGGCCCTAGCGGGGGGAGGAGATACGCAGTATTTT
j_call: TRBJ2-7; v_call: TRBV5-1; d_call: -; clone_size: -; cdr3_aa: CASSLDRGGDYEQYF; cdr3_nt: TGCGCCAGCAGCTTGGACAGGGGAGGGGACTACGAGCAGTACTTC
j_call: TRBJ1-3; v_call: TRBV6-1; d_call: -; clone_size: -; cdr3_aa: CASSEPLNTIYF; cdr3_nt: TGTGCCAGCAGTGAGCCCTTAAACACCATATATTTT
j_call: TRBJ2-7; v_call: TRBV2; d_call: TRBD1; clone_size: -; cdr3_aa: CASMAGTGGTYEQYF; cdr3_nt: TGTGCCAGCATGGCCGGGACAGGGGGCACCTACGAGCAGTACTTC
j_call: TRBJ2-7; v_call: TRBV9; d_call: -; clone_size: once; cdr3_aa: CASSPPRGYEQYF; cdr3_nt: TGTGCCAGCAGCCCGCCCCGGGGCTACGAGCAGTACTTC
j_call: TRBJ1-5; v_call: TRBV9; d_call: TRBD1; clone_size: -; cdr3_aa: CASSDDRVNQPQHF; cdr3_nt: TGTGCCAGCAGCGACGACAGGGTCAATCAGCCCCAGCATTTT
j_call: TRBJ2-2; v_call: TRBV11-2; d_call: TRBD2; clone_size: -; cdr3_aa: CASSLEGLAENTGELFF; cdr3_nt: TGTGCCAGCAGCTTAGAAGGCCTAGCGGAGAACACCGGGGAGCTGTTTTTT
j_call: TRBJ2-5; v_call: TRBV4-1; d_call: TRBD1; clone_size: -; cdr3_aa: CASSQTGQGLGAQYF; cdr3_nt: TGCGCCAGCAGCCAAACGGGACAGGGCTTAGGGGCCCAGTACTTC
j_call: TRBJ2-7; v_call: TRBV4-1; d_call: -; clone_size: -; cdr3_aa: CASSQDRGNYEQYF; cdr3_nt: TGCGCCAGCAGCCAAGACAGGGGAAACTACGAGCAGTACTTC
j_call: TRBJ2-7; v_call: TRBV4-3; d_call: TRBD1; clone_size: -; cdr3_aa: CASRERQGVYEQYF; cdr3_nt: TGCGCCAGCCGCGAAAGACAGGGAGTCTACGAGCAGTACTTC
j_call: TRBJ2-7; v_call: TRBV28; d_call: TRBD1; clone_size: -; cdr3_aa: CASSSGTGAYEQYF; cdr3_nt: TGTGCCAGCAGTTCCGGGACAGGTGCCTACGAGCAGTACTTC
j_call: TRBJ2-2; v_call: TRBV5-4; d_call: -; clone_size: -; cdr3_aa: CASSWAGGELFF; cdr3_nt: TGTGCCAGCAGCTGGGCAGGAGGGGAGCTGTTTTTT
j_call: TRBJ2-7; v_call: TRBV7-9; d_call: TRBD2; clone_size: -; cdr3_aa: CASSNPGLGLTYEQYF; cdr3_nt: TGTGCCAGCAGCAACCCGGGACTAGGACTTACCTACGAGCAGTACTTC
j_call: TRBJ2-7; v_call: TRBV11-2; d_call: TRBD1; clone_size: -; cdr3_aa: CASSPHPRTGRVTYEQYF; cdr3_nt: TGTGCCAGCAGCCCCCATCCCCGGACAGGCCGGGTCACCTACGAGCAGTACTTC
j_call: TRBJ2-3; v_call: TRBV7-6; d_call: -; clone_size: once; cdr3_aa: CASSLGLYGASTDTQYF; cdr3_nt: TGTGCCAGCAGCTTGGGGCTTTATGGGGCCAGCACAGATACGCAGTATTTT
j_call: TRBJ1-4; v_call: TRBV4-3; d_call: -; clone_size: -; cdr3_aa: CASSQLQTEGNEKLFF; cdr3_nt: TGCGCCAGCAGCCAACTACAGACAGAGGGAAATGAAAAACTGTTTTTT
j_call: TRBJ2-7; v_call: TRBV15; d_call: -; clone_size: -; cdr3_aa: CATSIGTESINEQYF; cdr3_nt: TGTGCCACCAGCATTGGGACGGAAAGTATCAACGAGCAGTACTTC
j_call: TRBJ1-2; v_call: TRBV6-1; d_call: -; clone_size: -; cdr3_aa: CASSELGGHGYTF; cdr3_nt: TGTGCCAGCAGTGAACTGGGAGGGCATGGCTACACCTTC
j_call: TRBJ2-7; v_call: TRBV5-8; d_call: -; clone_size: -; cdr3_aa: CASSLDRGAYEQYF; cdr3_nt: TGTGCCAGCAGCTTGGATCGGGGAGCGTACGAGCAGTACTTC
j_call: TRBJ2-7; v_call: TRBV13; d_call: -; clone_size: once; cdr3_aa: CASSWMGNEQYF; cdr3_nt: TGTGCCAGCAGCTGGATGGGGAACGAGCAGTACTTC
j_call: TRBJ2-7; v_call: TRBV28; d_call: -; clone_size: -; cdr3_aa: CASSPRTVLLAYEQYF; cdr3_nt: TGTGCCAGCAGTCCCCGGACAGTCCTCCTGGCCTACGAGCAGTACTTC
j_call: TRBJ2-3; v_call: TRBV5-6; d_call: TRBD1; clone_size: few; cdr3_aa: CASSSNWWTGPNTDTQYF; cdr3_nt: TGTGCCAGCAGCTCGAACTGGTGGACAGGGCCCAACACAGATACGCAGTATTTT
j_call: TRBJ2-3; v_call: TRBV7-9; d_call: TRBD2; clone_size: -; cdr3_aa: CASSLDRLAGPTDTQYF; cdr3_nt: TGTGCCAGCAGCTTAGATAGGCTAGCGGGACCAACAGATACGCAGTATTTT
j_call: TRBJ2-3; v_call: TRBV11-1; d_call: TRBD2; clone_size: many; cdr3_aa: CASSSYDWGLAETQYF; cdr3_nt: TGTGCCAGCAGCTCTTACGATTGGGGACTAGCGGAGACGCAGTATTTT
j_call: TRBJ2-3; v_call: TRBV11-2; d_call: TRBD2; clone_size: -; cdr3_aa: CASSLTSGGTDTQYF; cdr3_nt: TGTGCCAGCAGCTTAACTAGCGGGGGGACAGATACGCAGTATTTT
j_call: TRBJ2-3; v_call: TRBV30; d_call: TRBD1; clone_size: -; cdr3_aa: CAWGQGEATDTQYF; cdr3_nt: TGTGCCTGGGGACAGGGGGAGGCCACAGATACGCAGTATTTT
j_call: TRBJ1-4; v_call: TRBV5-6; d_call: -; clone_size: -; cdr3_aa: CASSWGSGTGKKEVFF; cdr3_nt: -